This entry lists 3 T cell receptor beta chains sequenced from one sample in a study of T cells in localized non-small cell lung cancer. Only in-frame clones appear in the TCRdb table, and some are missing; sequencing was by immunoSEQ multiplex PCR. Here the sample spans approximately 150,000 clones, roughly 90% being singletons. Sequencing used peripheral blood, obtained before any cancer treatment. The receptors were sampled from a female donor of 60 years or more with stage I lung adenocarcinoma.

This clone was found a few times. V and J are TRBV28 and TRBJ2-7; D possibly corresponds to TRBD1 (5 bases). CDR3 length: 15 residues. Germline V gene data show CDR1 as MDHEN and CDR2 as SYDVKM. V lost 3 bases and J lost 2, with 14 bases in between. In nucleotides, the CDR3 is TGTGCCAGCAGTTTTGGCAGGGCTTCAACCTACGAGCAGTACTTC. Protein: CASSFGRASTYEQYF.

This clone was seen a single time. The V and J genes are TRBV5-1 and TRBJ2-3, with TRBD2 matching 8 bases. The CDR3 has 16 amino acids. Per the germline V gene, CDR1 is SGHRS and CDR2 is YFSETQ. V lost 0 bases, J lost 4 bases, and 7 bases stayed unmatched. CDR3 DNA: TGCGCCAGCAGCTTGGGGGGAACGGGAGGGGCAGATACGCAGTATTTT. Translation: CASSLGGTGGADTQYF. The whole variable domain, remainder taken from reference TRBV5-1 and TRBJ2-3, is KAGVTQTPRYLIKTRGQQVTLSCSPISGHRSVSWYQQTPGQGLQFLFEYFSETQRNKGNFPGRFSGRQFSNSRSEMNVSTLELGDSALYLCASSLGGTGGADTQYFGPGTRLTVL.

The gene calls are TRBV9 and TRBJ1-2; D remains ambiguous. CDR3 length equals 16 residues. The V end lost 2 bases, the J end lost 3 bases, and 17 bases lay between the germline ends. Germline V gene sequence: CDR1 SGDLS, CDR2 YYNGEE. CDR3: CASSVSLNPGDYGYTF. In DNA form, the CDR3 reads TGTGCCAGCAGCGTCTCGCTTAATCCGGGCGACTATGGCTACACCTTC.